Given below is one T cell receptor beta chain in context. The replicate PCRs on unsorted PBMC were given approximately 300 ng DNA, which is 25,000 to 30,000 T cell genomes. Clones were sequenced by immunoSEQ multiplex PCR, and TCRdb holds only the in-frame ones, with some missing. The sample includes approximately 500,000 clones, almost 80% of them seen just once. Germline CDR1 and CDR2: MNHEY and SMNVEV (reference sequence). The junction had 5 bases not matched to a gene; V was cut back by 2 bases and J by 4 bases. The CDR3 spans 14 residues. This entry belongs to a study of shared clonotypes between healthy human individuals. Study details: The composition of the donors was a couple of women and a few men aged 18 to 49.

V gene TRBV27 combines with J gene TRBJ2-7, with 7 bases fitting TRBD2. The clonotype comes from a woman in her thirties or forties in good health. Some clones in this sample may be carry-over from other donors' samples. What was sequenced was PBMCs. CDR3 sequence: CASSLGGRWYEQYF. CDR3 nucleotide sequence: TGTGCCAGCAGTTTAGGCGGGAGATGGTACGAGCAGTACTTC.